The T cell receptor (beta chain) under discussion was sequenced for a study of blood T cell repertoires in COVID-19. The repertoire was sequenced with immunoSEQ multiplex PCR; TCRdb's copy has only in-frame clones and lacks some. The sample shows tens of thousands of clones, roughly 84% of them seen only once. Trimming took 2 bases from V and 2 from J, leaving 11 bases between them. Per the germline V gene, CDR1 is SGHAT and CDR2 is FQNNGV. CDR3 length: 15 amino acids. Sequencing was performed on peripheral blood. V gene TRBV11-2 combines with J gene TRBJ2-3; perhaps TRBD1 as D (5 bases). The clonotype comes from a man aged 50 or older with COVID-19, enrolled during active disease. CDR3 nucleotide sequence: TGTGCCAGCAGCTTATTCGCAGGGTACACAGATACGCAGTATTTT. Translating gives CASSLFAGYTDTQYF.